These 32 T cell receptor beta chains were all obtained from the same sample, sequenced in a study of cytomegalovirus exposure and HLA in healthy donors. Both 60 Vbeta primers and 13 Jbeta primers went into the PCR. Generated by immunoSEQ multiplex PCR, the TCRdb table keeps only in-frame clones and is missing some. This table holds 55,000 to 75,000 clones, approximately 78% found once. Sequencing was performed on PBMCs. All receptors come from a girl aged 5-17 years in good health and CMV-seropositive.

The chain has TRBV29-1 and TRBJ1-5, with D maybe TRBD1 (6 bases). The CDR3 is made up of 13 amino acids. V lost 5 bases to trimming and J lost 3 bases, with 11 bases between them. CDR1 is SQVTM and CDR2 is ANQGSEA in the germline V gene. The CDR3 bases are TGCAGCGTTAGGGACAAGATCAATCAGCCCCAGCATTTT. Protein product: CSVRDKINQPQHF.

Only one count was recorded for this clone. The genes are TRBV7-6 and TRBJ1-1, with TRBD1 matching 7 bases. CDR1 is SGHVS, CDR2 FNYEAQ, per germline. The CDR3 sequence is 15 residues long. Trimming cost V 1 base and J 0 bases; bases outside gene matches: 2. CDR3 protein: CASSLGQGLNTEAFF. CDR3 nucleotides: TGTGCCAGCAGCTTAGGACAGGGATTGAACACTGAAGCTTTCTTT.

The sample holds one count of this clone. The CDR3 nucleotides read TGTGCCAGCCAACAGGGGGCTTGGGGCTACACCTTC. Translating gives CASQQGAWGYTF. The genes are TRBV28 and TRBJ1-2, with TRBD1 matching 9 bases. This CDR3 has 12 residues. Germline V gene lookup returns CDR1 MDHEN and CDR2 SYDVKM. The junction had 6 bases not matched to a gene; V was cut back by 8 bases and J by 8 bases.

The V gene is TRBV18, the J gene TRBJ2-5, with 11 bases that match TRBD1. V gave up 6 bases and J gave up 4 bases; unmatched junction bases: 4. Germline CDR1 KGHSH, CDR2 LQKENI. This CDR3 is 14 amino acids long. CDR3: CASSPGTGGETQYF. The DNA of the CDR3 is TGTGCCAGCTCCCCCGGGACAGGGGGAGAGACCCAGTACTTC.

V gene TRBV4-2 combines with J gene TRBJ2-3, with 10 bases fitting TRBD2. The length of the CDR3 is 17 residues. Germline lookup yields CDR1 LGHNA and CDR2 YNFKEQ. V lost 0 bases, J lost 6 bases, and 9 bases stayed unmatched. The CDR3 loop reads CASSQDIPAGGQDTQYF. CDR3 nucleotides: TGTGCCAGCAGCCAAGATATCCCAGCGGGGGGGCAGGATACGCAGTATTTT.

The table lists this clone with a few counts. The chain is built from TRBV6-1 and TRBJ1-1; 7 nucleotides agree with TRBD1. The CDR3 spans 15 residues. CDR1 MNHNS and CDR2 SASEGT come from the germline V gene. The ends lost 3 bases at V and 1 base at J; junction bases unmatched: 5. The CDR3 DNA follows: TGTGCCAGCAGTGATTACGGGACAGAGAACACTGAAGCTTTCTTT. Protein product: CASSDYGTENTEAFF.

This chain joins TRBV4-1 and TRBJ2-5; 15 bases fit TRBD2. Trimming removed 0 bases from V and 5 bases from J; junction bases left unmatched: 1. This CDR3 region has 16 residues. Germline CDR1 reads MGHRA; CDR2 reads YSYEKL. CDR3 in amino acids: CASSQDGTSGRETQYF. CDR3 sequence (DNA): TGCGCCAGCAGCCAAGATGGGACTAGCGGGAGGGAGACCCAGTACTTC.

The chain has TRBV30 and TRBJ1-1, with a tentative D call TRBD1 (6 bases). This CDR3 has 14 residues. Deletions cut 3 bases from V and 2 bases from J, with 13 bases between. In germline, CDR1 is GTSNPN, CDR2 SVGIG (reference sequence). The CDR3 bases are TGTGCCTGGAGCCCGGGACACCGTAACACTGAAGCTTTCTTT. It encodes CAWSPGHRNTEAFF.

The count of this clone is one. J is TRBJ2-1 and V is TRBV28; 7 bases agree with TRBD1. This CDR3 has 13 amino acids. CDR1 is MDHEN and CDR2 is SYDVKM in the germline V gene. J lost 3 bases, V lost 7 bases, and 3 bases had no gene match. The CDR3 DNA follows: TGTGCCAGCACCCGGGACAGCTACAATGAGCAGTTCTTC. Translated: CASTRDSYNEQFF.

This chain connects TRBV4-1 to TRBJ2-7, with a possible D match to TRBD1 (6 bases). The CDR3 covers 15 residues. V was trimmed by 1 base and J by 1 base, leaving 11 bases between them. From germline, CDR1 is MGHRA and CDR2 YSYEKL. The CDR3 loop is CASSQVRQGSYEQYF. The CDR3 DNA reads as TGCGCCAGCAGCCAAGTTAGGCAGGGGTCCTACGAGCAGTACTTC.

This chain links TRBV4-2 with TRBJ1-2, with unresolved D. CDR3 size: 15 residues. With 1 base removed from V and 2 bases from J, the gap between germline ends came to 11 bases. Germline-derived CDR1 and CDR2 are LGHNA and YNFKEQ. The CDR3 bases are TGTGCCAGCAGCCAAGGGGAAGGGAGAAACTATGGCTACACCTTC. This gives the protein CASSQGEGRNYGYTF.

The chain uses TRBV5-6 and TRBJ2-1; D gene ambiguous. CDR1 is SGHDT and CDR2 is YYEEEE in the germline V gene. The CDR3 has 11 residues. Trimming took off 5 bases at V and 9 bases at J, with 9 bases between the two ends. CDR3 loop: CASRRGGEQFF. DNA for the CDR3: TGTGCCAGCAGGAGAGGCGGTGAGCAGTTCTTC.

The rearrangement uses TRBV30 and TRBJ2-7; perhaps TRBD1 as D (5 bases). This CDR3 is built from 14 residues. Trimming left V 0 bases short and J 2 bases short, with 11 bases between. Germline values: CDR1 GTSNPN, CDR2 SVGIG (reference sequence). The CDR3 spells CAWSVPRVAYEQYF. For the CDR3, the DNA is TGTGCCTGGAGTGTACCCAGGGTAGCCTACGAGCAGTACTTC.

The sample holds one count of this clone. J is TRBJ2-7 and V is TRBV7-2, with D possibly matching TRBD2 (5 bases). V lost 4 bases to trimming and J lost 9 bases, with 10 bases between them. This CDR3 has 11 amino acids. CDR1 SGHTA and CDR2 FQGNSA come from the germline V gene. For the CDR3, the DNA is TGTGCCAGCAGCTCAGCCCGGGGGCAGTACTTC. Translated: CASSSARGQYF.

This chain joins TRBV4-3 and TRBJ1-1; D possibly corresponds to TRBD1 (6 bases). Trimming pared 2 bases from V and 2 bases from J, leaving 15 bases between. This CDR3 has 16 residues. CDR1 and CDR2 from the germline V gene are LGHNA and YSLEER. The CDR3 DNA is TGCGCCAGCAGCCAAACCCAGGGGTACCCTAACACTGAAGCTTTCTTT. Amino acids: CASSQTQGYPNTEAFF.

The CDR3 is CASSLSPLYEQYF. The DNA for the CDR3 is TGTGCCAGCAGTTTATCCCCACTCTACGAGCAGTACTTC. The chain uses TRBV27 and TRBJ2-7; D is ambiguous. V dropped 0 bases and J dropped 3 bases, with 6 bases sitting between them. CDR3 size: 13 residues. Germline-derived CDR1 and CDR2 are MNHEY and SMNVEV (reference sequence).

The sample holds a few counts of this clone. The V call is TRBV6-1, the J call TRBJ2-1; unclear D gene. CDR1 is MNHNS, CDR2 SASEGT, per germline. The CDR3 loop spans 11 amino acids. Trimming left V 3 bases short and J 8 bases short, with 5 bases between. This chain's CDR3 is CASSDEDEQFF. CDR3 DNA sequence: TGTGCCAGCAGTGATGAGGATGAGCAGTTCTTC.

This clone has only a few counts. This sequence joins TRBV6-1 and TRBJ1-6; D is uncertain. CDR3 length: 13 residues. V gave up 7 bases and J gave up 6 bases, with 10 bases separating them. The germline V gene has CDR1 MNHNS and CDR2 SASEGT. The CDR3: CASNGETNSPLHF. The CDR3 coding sequence is TGTGCCAGCAATGGGGAGACTAATTCACCCCTCCACTTT.

The chain is built from TRBV20-1 and TRBJ1-4; D remains unclear. CDR1 and CDR2 from the germline V gene are DFQATT and SNEGSKA (reference sequence). Between the trimmed V and J ends, which lost 3 bases and 6 bases, there was a span of 5 bases. The CDR3 is 11 residues long. Written as DNA, the CDR3 is TGCAGTGCTAGTATAGATGAAAAACTGTTTTTT. Translated, it gives CSASIDEKLFF.

The chain joins TRBV7-7 to TRBJ2-3, with D perhaps matching TRBD2 (6 bases). This CDR3 is built from 14 residues. V lost 2 bases and J 3 bases, leaving 9 bases between the germline ends. The germline CDR1 and CDR2 sequences are SSHAT and FNYEAQ (reference sequence). The CDR3: CASSLSGVTDTQYF. CDR3 in DNA: TGTGCCAGCAGCTTATCGGGGGTAACAGATACGCAGTATTTT.

CDR3 loop: CASRLRTDFPSEQYF. The CDR3 region has the DNA TGTGCAAGTCGCTTAAGGACAGATTTCCCTTCCGAGCAGTACTTC. The J gene is TRBJ2-7, the V gene TRBV12-2; TRBD1 is the table's D call, not checked against the DNA. TRBV12-2 is termed a pseudogene. This CDR3 spans 15 amino acids.

CDR3 sequence: CASGRSGGYNEQFF. In DNA, the CDR3 is TGTGCCAGCGGCCGCAGCGGGGGGTACAATGAGCAGTTCTTC. The chain combines TRBV2 with TRBJ2-1; 9 positions agree with TRBD2. Germline loops: CDR1 SNHLY, CDR2 FYNNEI. J was trimmed by 4 bases and V by 8 bases; bases with no gene match: 6. The CDR3 sequence is 14 residues long. The full variable domain, rest sourced from reference TRBV2 and TRBJ2-1, is EPEVTQTPSHQVTQMGQEVILRCVPISNHLYFYWYRQILGQKVEFLVSFYNNEISEKSEIFDDQFSVERPDGSNFTLKIRSTKLEDSAMYFCASGRSGGYNEQFFGPGTRLTVL.

This clone was seen just once. CDR3 loop: CASSAGTGYYEQYF. The CDR3 nucleotides read TGTGCCAGCAGCGCCGGGACAGGGTACTACGAGCAGTACTTC. The chain joins TRBV9 to TRBJ2-7; 9 nucleotides align to TRBD1. The CDR3 runs 14 residues. The J segment lost 3 bases and the V segment lost 3 bases, leaving 4 bases of the junction unmatched. Germline CDR1 SGDLS, CDR2 YYNGEE.

This rearrangement joins TRBV6-5 to TRBJ2-7; D call uncertain. This CDR3 comprises 15 residues. Trimming shortened V by 0 bases and J by 3 bases, and 12 bases separated the two germline ends. Per germline, CDR1 MNHEY and CDR2 SVGAGI. This CDR3 reads CASSYSGPWSYEQYF. The CDR3 nucleotides are TGTGCCAGCAGTTACTCGGGTCCATGGAGCTACGAGCAGTACTTC.

This sequence joins TRBV20-1 and TRBJ1-2, with D perhaps TRBD1 (6 bases). CDR3 length: 11 residues. CDR1 is DFQATT, CDR2 SNEGSKA, per germline (reference sequence). Trimming stripped 4 bases from V and 6 bases from J, with 9 bases between. DNA of the CDR3: TGCAGTGCTACCCCAGGGGATGGCTACACCTTC. Its translation is CSATPGDGYTF.

This clone was seen more than once but under ten times. This chain uses TRBV5-1 with TRBJ2-1, with 8 bases lining up with TRBD1. This CDR3 is 14 amino acids long. Germline CDR1 reads SGHRS; CDR2 reads YFSETQ. Losses at the gene ends were 0 bases for V and 8 bases for J; bases not matched to a gene: 4. The CDR3 here is CASSLGDRGHEQFF. The CDR3 DNA follows: TGCGCCAGCAGCTTGGGCGACAGGGGCCATGAGCAGTTCTTC.

The genes are TRBV30 and TRBJ2-3; weak D call: TRBD2 (7 bases). Trimming left V 2 bases short and J 4 bases short, with 19 bases between. CDR1 is GTSNPN and CDR2 is SVGIG in the germline V gene (reference sequence). The CDR3 has 16 amino acids. CDR3 DNA: TGTGCCTGGAGTCTCGCAGGGGACTACCTACCAGATACGCAGTATTTT. Translating gives CAWSLAGDYLPDTQYF.

The chain recombines TRBV25-1 with TRBJ2-5; tentative D call: TRBD1 (5 bases). V was cut by 2 bases and J by 3 bases, with 10 bases left in between. CDR3 size: 14 residues. Germline lookup yields CDR1 MGHDK and CDR2 SYGVNS. CDR3 sequence: CASSETTREETQYF. The CDR3 nucleotides read TGTGCCAGCAGTGAAACCACCAGGGAAGAGACCCAGTACTTC.

This sequence joins TRBV20-1 and TRBJ1-1, with a possible D match to TRBD1 (6 bases). Trimming cost V 6 bases and J 6 bases, with 11 bases left between them. From germline, CDR1 is DFQATT and CDR2 SNEGSKA (reference sequence). The CDR3 totals 11 residues. For the CDR3, the DNA is TGCAGTGCAGGGCAGGGGTCTGAAGCTTTCTTT. It encodes CSAGQGSEAFF.

The rearrangement uses TRBV5-6 and TRBJ2-5; D is uncertain. The end of the DNA is better explained by TRBJ2-7, so the J call may be wrong. Looked up from germline, CDR1 is SGHDT and CDR2 is YYEEEE. CDR3 length equals 14 residues. This chain's CDR3 is CASSLAGIHYEQYF. DNA for the CDR3: TGTGCCAGCAGCTTGGCCGGTATCCACTACGAGCAGTACTTC.

The chain joins TRBV11-2 to TRBJ1-2; D call uncertain. CDR3 length equals 13 residues. V dropped 7 bases and J dropped 1 base, with 10 bases sitting between them. Germline assignment: CDR1 SGHAT and CDR2 FQNNGV. DNA of the CDR3: TGTGCCAGCACCTACGACAATAACTATGGCTACACCTTC. Translation gives CASTYDNNYGYTF.

The chain recombines TRBV5-1 with TRBJ1-4; tentative D call: TRBD1 (5 bases). V shed 4 bases and J shed 7 bases, with 17 bases lying between them. CDR1 is SGHRS and CDR2 is YFSETQ in the germline V gene. CDR3 length equals 15 residues. CDR3 sequence: CASSRDGGGGEKLFF. The CDR3 bases are TGCGCCAGCAGCCGAGATGGGGGAGGAGGTGAAAAACTGTTTTTT.